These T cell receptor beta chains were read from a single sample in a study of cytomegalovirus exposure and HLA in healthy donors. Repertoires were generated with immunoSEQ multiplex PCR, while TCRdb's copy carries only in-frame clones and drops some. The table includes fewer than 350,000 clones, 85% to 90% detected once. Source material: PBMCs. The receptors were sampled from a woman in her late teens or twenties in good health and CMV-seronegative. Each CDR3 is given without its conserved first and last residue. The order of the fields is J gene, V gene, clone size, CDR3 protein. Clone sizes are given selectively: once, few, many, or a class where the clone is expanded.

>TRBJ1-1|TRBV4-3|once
ASSQEQDYEAF
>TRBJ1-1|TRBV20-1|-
SAAGQNKAF
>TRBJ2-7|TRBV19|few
ASSIDRGRGYEQY
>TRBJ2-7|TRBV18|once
ASSSGLAGEQY
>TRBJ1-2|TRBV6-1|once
ASRPRQEDYT
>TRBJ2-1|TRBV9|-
ASSVVLTATSFHEQF
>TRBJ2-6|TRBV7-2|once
ASSFPAGANVLT
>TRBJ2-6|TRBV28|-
ASSRIAQGLGGANVLT
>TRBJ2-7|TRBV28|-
ASSPGTGPISYEQY
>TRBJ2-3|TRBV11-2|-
ASSLTSLGLAPDTQY
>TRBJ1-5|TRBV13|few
ASSALNQPQH
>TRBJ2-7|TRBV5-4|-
ASSWGTGGYEQY
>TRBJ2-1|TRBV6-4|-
ASSPGTSQYNEQF
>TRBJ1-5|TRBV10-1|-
ASSLQRAGARQPQH
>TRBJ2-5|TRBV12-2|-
ASRPLGTETQETQY
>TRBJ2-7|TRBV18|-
ASSPDRSGNSYEQY
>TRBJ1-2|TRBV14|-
ASSHLTGAGGYT
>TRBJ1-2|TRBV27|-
ASSFGGGNYGYT
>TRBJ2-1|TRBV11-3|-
ASSKGLGSYNEQF
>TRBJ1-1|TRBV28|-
ASSPIRATGAF
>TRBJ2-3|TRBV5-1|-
ASSLVLAPSTDTQY
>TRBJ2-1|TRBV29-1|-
SVEDLQGARNEQF
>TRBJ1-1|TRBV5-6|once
ASSRQSLLNTEAF
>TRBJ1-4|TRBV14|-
ASSPQVGGTGVKREKLF
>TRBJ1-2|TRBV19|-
ASSTIRQAAGGYT
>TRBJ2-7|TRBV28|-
ASSSRPGQGDYEQY
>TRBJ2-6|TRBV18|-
ASSPFGTGLLSGANVLT
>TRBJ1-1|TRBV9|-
ASSVGGSTEAF
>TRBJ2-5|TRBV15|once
ATSRDPISEQKGTQY
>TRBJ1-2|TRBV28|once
ASSTGQGARYYGYT
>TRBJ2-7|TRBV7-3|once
ASSSLGGVDEQY
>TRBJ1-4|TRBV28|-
ASSLVGGTNEKLF
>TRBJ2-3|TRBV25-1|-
ASSEVGGGMDTQY
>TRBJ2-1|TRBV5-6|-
ASSPGGSGFGEQF
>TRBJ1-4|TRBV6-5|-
ASSQGLYEKLF
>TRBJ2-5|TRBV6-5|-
ASRPRVTAGARH
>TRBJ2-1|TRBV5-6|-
ASSLVSGRVHEQF
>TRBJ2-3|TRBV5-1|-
ASRPSGRTDTQY
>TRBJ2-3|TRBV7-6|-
ASSAGLAGGILGGTDTQY
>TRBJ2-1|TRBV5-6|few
ASSLGSEQF
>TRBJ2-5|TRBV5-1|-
ASSPGQGTVETQY
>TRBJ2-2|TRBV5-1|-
ASRRWGEATGELF
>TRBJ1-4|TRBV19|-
ASSIEAVDEKLF
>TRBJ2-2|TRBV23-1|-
ASSRWDRGTGELF
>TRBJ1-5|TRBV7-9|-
ASSPGSSNQPQH
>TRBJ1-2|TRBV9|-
ASSPPAGYYGYT
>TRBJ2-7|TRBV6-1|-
ASRLGLAGWYEQY
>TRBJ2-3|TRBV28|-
ASSPNTPQISY
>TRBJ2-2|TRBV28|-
ASSLGAPGELF